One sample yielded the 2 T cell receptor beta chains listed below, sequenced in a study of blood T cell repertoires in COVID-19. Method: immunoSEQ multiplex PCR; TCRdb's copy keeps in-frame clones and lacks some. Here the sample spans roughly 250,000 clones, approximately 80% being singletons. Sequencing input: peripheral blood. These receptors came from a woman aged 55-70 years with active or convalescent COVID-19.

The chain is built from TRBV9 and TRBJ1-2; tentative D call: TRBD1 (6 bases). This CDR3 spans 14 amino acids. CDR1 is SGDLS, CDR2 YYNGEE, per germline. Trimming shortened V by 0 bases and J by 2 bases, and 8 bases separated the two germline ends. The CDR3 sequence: CASSVGQGNYGYTF. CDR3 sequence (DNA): TGTGCCAGCAGCGTAGGGCAGGGGAACTATGGCTACACCTTC. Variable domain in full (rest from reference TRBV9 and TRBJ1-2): DSGVTQTPKHLITATGQRVTLRCSPRSGDLSVYWYQQSLDQGLQFLIQYYNGEERAKGNILERFSAQQFPDLHSELNLSSLELGDSALYFCASSVGQGNYGYTFGSGTRLTVV.

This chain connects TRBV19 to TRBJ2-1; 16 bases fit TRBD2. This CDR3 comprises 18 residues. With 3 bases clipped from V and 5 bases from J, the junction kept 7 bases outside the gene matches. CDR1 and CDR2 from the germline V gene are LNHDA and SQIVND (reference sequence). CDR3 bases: TGTGCCAGTAGTATCACAGGGACTAGCGGGGGGGCAGACAATGAGCAGTTCTTC. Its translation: CASSITGTSGGADNEQFF.